This is a list of T cell receptor beta chains from one sample in a study of cytomegalovirus exposure and HLA in healthy donors. Measured with immunoSEQ multiplex PCR; TCRdb has only the in-frame clones, and not every one. Of some 170,000 clones listed, around four fifths are singletons. Source material: PBMCs. All receptors derive from a man in his forties or fifties in good health and CMV-seropositive. CDR3s leave out the opening cysteine and the closing phenylalanine or tryptophan. Clone size is given for some rows only: seen once, a few or many times, or a class if the clone is expanded.

j_call clone_size v_call cdr3_aa
TRBJ2-3 - TRBV7-9 ASSLGFGRTSTDTQY
TRBJ2-2 - TRBV7-8 ASSWGGRGDTGELF
TRBJ1-5 few TRBV18 ASSPTGQTYQPQH
TRBJ2-7 - TRBV7-6 ASSLDGREQY
TRBJ2-3 once TRBV27 ASSFFPSTDTQY
TRBJ1-2 - TRBV28 ASSRGQPYYGYT
TRBJ2-2 - TRBV6-1 ASSAAGVGTGELF
TRBJ1-1 - TRBV28 ASSSSPWQGATEAF
TRBJ2-7 - TRBV7-9 ASSLTGAYEQY
TRBJ1-1 - TRBV19 ASSILADRDTEAF
TRBJ2-1 - TRBV5-4 ASSRRLAGGHNEQF
TRBJ1-6 - TRBV2 ASGLDRGGNSPFH
TRBJ1-1 - TRBV5-4 ATAGQLNTEAF
TRBJ2-3 - TRBV4-1 ASSQERLAGGTDTQY
TRBJ2-5 - TRBV9 ASSVDRRQETQY
TRBJ2-3 - TRBV19 ASGVSGTDTQY
TRBJ1-1 - TRBV9 ASSAGTATEAF
TRBJ2-7 - TRBV25-1 ASSGTGGGYEQY
TRBJ1-5 - TRBV6-1 ASSEPGNQPQH
- - TRBV27 ASSLALGGGYEQY
TRBJ2-2 - TRBV4-2 ASSQPTGVDTGELF
TRBJ1-5 - TRBV28 ASSLGGGLQPQH
TRBJ2-1 - TRBV6-5 ASSYPGLAGNNEQF
TRBJ1-2 - TRBV28 ASSPPVKPNYGYT
TRBJ1-2 few TRBV7-2 ASSLGSPTVRLGYT
TRBJ2-1 - TRBV19 ATQPGQLGSYNEQF
TRBJ2-3 - TRBV13 ASSLGGTSGATDTQY
TRBJ2-7 once TRBV15 ATSRDRGTYEQY
TRBJ2-7 - TRBV4-2 ASSQDSAAAGDEQY
TRBJ2-3 - TRBV4-2 ASSPLRSGVSTDTQY
TRBJ1-4 - TRBV28 ASSADSRNEKLF
TRBJ2-7 - TRBV4-2 ASSQDLAGDGSYEQY